The TCR beta chain under discussion was sequenced for a study of blood T cell repertoires in COVID-19. Study overall: The samples span acute and convalescent COVID-19 from the United States, Italy and Spain. T cells, B-cell-depleted T cells, or PBMCs supplied cDNA or gDNA.

J gave up 7 bases and V 5 bases, and 6 bases lay outside the gene matches. Looked up from germline, CDR1 is LNHDA and CDR2 is SQIVND (reference sequence). This CDR3 region has 14 residues. In the original analysis: Estimates of nucleated cell counts were drawn from the amplification of reference gene primers. Sequencing was performed with immunoSEQ multiplex PCR; in TCRdb, only in-frame clones are kept and a portion is missing. V, J and clone size derive from that table, while D and trimming were established from the DNA sequence. The sample has 250,000 to 300,000 clones, roughly 87% seen once. The sequence was collected from a woman aged 45-65 years who had recovered from COVID-19. Source material: peripheral blood. The gene calls are TRBV19 and TRBJ1-2; TRBD1 matches 11 bases. This CDR3 is CASSRGQGAGGYTF. CDR3 coding DNA: TGTGCCAGTAGTCGCGGACAGGGGGCAGGTGGCTACACCTTC.